The subject of this entry is one TCR beta chain. These data originate in a study of siplizumab effects on memory and regulatory T cells. Sequencing was performed with immunoSEQ multiplex PCR; in TCRdb, only in-frame clones are kept and a portion is missing. The sample lists under 85,000 clones; around 90% were seen once. The material sequenced was Tregs sorted from blood. This TCR came from a human donor in good health.

This CDR3 is CASSLAGVVATQYF. The CDR3 DNA sequence: TGTGCCAGCAGCTTGGCCGGAGTGGTGGCGACCCAGTACTTC. This chain joins TRBV5-4 and TRBJ2-5; no definite D call. CDR1 is SGHNT and CDR2 is YYREEE in the germline V gene (reference sequence). The CDR3 runs to 14 residues. V lost 0 bases and J 7 bases, leaving 13 bases between the germline ends.